This entry lists 21 T cell receptor beta chains sequenced from one sample in a study of T cells in Graves' hyperthyroidism and ophthalmopathy. From RNA transcripts, TCR beta CDR3 regions were amplified. RT-PCR in the first round (using the HTBI primer set) targeted the TCR CDR3. TCRdb called the multiplex PCR reads again in MiXCR, with one record for every CDR3 protein. The sample lists around 250,000 distinct CDR3 sequences; more than 12% were seen once. The sequenced sample was blood. The receptors derive from a woman in her 40s with Graves' hyperthyroidism that later progressed to Graves' ophthalmopathy.

As to this clonotype: This clone may be a read error of a much larger clone one base away. The V call is TRBV5-1, the J call TRBJ2-7; TRBD1 agrees at 9 bases. The CDR3 runs 17 residues. Looked up from germline, CDR1 is SGHRS and CDR2 is YFSETQ. CDR3 region: CSSSYDPPTGGGYEQYF. The CDR3 DNA follows: TGCTCCAGCAGCTACGACCCACCAACAGGGGGCGGGTACGAGCAGTACTTC. Together with reference TRBV5-1 and TRBJ2-7, the CDR3 gives the full variable domain: KAGVTQTPRYLIKTRGQQVTLSCSPISGHRSVSWYQQTPGQGLQFLFEYFSETQRNKGNFPGRFSGRQFSNSRSEMNVSTLELGDSALYLCSSSYDPPTGGGYEQYFGPGTRLTVT.

This clonotype was recorded a few times. The chain couples TRBV12-3 or TRBV12-4 to TRBJ2-1, with a possible D match to TRBD2 (5 bases). The V end was cut by 2 bases, the J end by 8 bases, with 13 bases between. The CDR3 covers 14 residues. The CDR3 DNA reads TGTGCCAGCAGTTTAACTAGATTCGGCGATGAGCAGTTCTTC. Translation gives CASSLTRFGDEQFF.

CDR3 coding DNA: TGTGCCAGCAGAGCCGGACTAGCGGGGAGAGGAACCGGGGAGCTGTTTTTT. As protein: CASRAGLAGRGTGELFF. This sequence joins TRBV12-3 or TRBV12-4 and TRBJ2-2; 12 nucleotides align to TRBD2. The CDR3 consists of 17 residues. V shed 6 bases, J shed 5 bases, and the junction held 10 bases outside the gene matches.

The chain joins TRBV19 to TRBJ2-2; TRBD2 matches at 11 bases. CDR1 LNHDA and CDR2 SQIVND come from the germline V gene (reference sequence). CDR3 length: 17 amino acids. Trimming took 6 bases from V and 6 from J; bases not matched to a gene: 12. The CDR3 DNA sequence: TGTGCCAGTAGCTTGTTTAGGCTAGCGGGAGGATCCGGGGAGCTGTTTTTT. Translated: CASSLFRLAGGSGELFF. Full variable domain (remainder filled in from reference TRBV19 and TRBJ2-2): DGGITQSPKYLFRKEGQNVTLSCEQNLNHDAMYWYRQDPGQGLRLIYYSQIVNDFQKGDIAEGYSVSREKKESFPLTVTSAQKNPTAFYLCASSLFRLAGGSGELFFGEGSRLTVL.

The sample holds many counts of this clonotype. The J gene is TRBJ2-7, the V gene TRBV28; D uncertain. Germline CDR1 and CDR2: MDHEN and SYDVKM. This CDR3 contains 18 residues. V was cut by 3 bases and J by 0 bases, with 21 bases left in between. The CDR3 region has the DNA TGTGCCAGCAGTTTCTGTCGTACGTTGGGATTGAGCTCCTACGAGCAGTACTTC. It translates to CASSFCRTLGLSSYEQYF.

As for this clonotype: Since a much larger clone is just one base distant, this may be a read error. It is likely a read error, because the conserved phenylalanine at the end of the CDR3 is missing. The gene calls are TRBV7-2 and TRBJ2-3; D remains unclear. The CDR3 extends over 14 amino acids. V lost 5 bases, J lost 5 bases, and 14 bases lay in between. Germline lookup yields CDR1 SGHTA and CDR2 FQGNSA. The CDR3 protein is CASSPLSRGDTQYL. The CDR3 DNA reads TGTGCCAGCAGCCCACTCTCTCGTGGAGATACGCAGTATCTT.

The rearrangement uses TRBV4-1 and TRBJ2-1; the match to TRBD2 covers 9 bases. After removal of 1 base from V and 9 bases from J, the junction contained 10 bases not matched to a gene. CDR1 MGHRA and CDR2 YSYEKL come from the germline V gene. The CDR3 spans 16 residues. Here the CDR3 DNA reads TGCGCCAGCAGCCAAGTCGGGGGACTAGCATCGCCTGAGCAGTTCTTC. Amino acid sequence: CASSQVGGLASPEQFF.

This clonotype was seen at least ten times. The chain employs TRBV28 and TRBJ2-2; TRBD2 agrees at 12 bases. The CDR3 consists of 18 residues. Germline CDR1 reads MDHEN; CDR2 reads SYDVKM. After removal of 4 bases from V and 3 bases from J, the junction contained 9 bases not matched to a gene. CDR3 amino acids: CASSWGGTSGRYTGELFF. The CDR3 bases are TGTGCCAGCAGTTGGGGAGGGACTAGCGGGCGTTACACCGGGGAGCTGTTTTTT. Looking up the rest from reference TRBV28 and TRBJ2-2 gives the full variable domain: DVKVTQSSRYLVKRTGEKVFLECVQDMDHENMFWYRQDPGLGLRLIYFSYDVKMKEKGDIPEGYSVSREKKERFSLILESASTNQTSMYLCASSWGGTSGRYTGELFFGEGSRLTVL.

This clonotype appeared a few times. The V and J genes are TRBV25-1 and TRBJ2-2, with D possibly TRBD2 on 6 matching bases. The V and J ends lost 3 bases and 2 bases respectively, with 19 bases between them. The CDR3 has 18 amino acids. Germline loops: CDR1 MGHDK, CDR2 SYGVNS. The CDR3 DNA reads TGTGCCAGCAGTGACGGGGGAGCCTTCCTGGTCAACACCGGGGAGCTGTTTTTT. Amino acids: CASSDGGAFLVNTGELFF.

The chain uses TRBV28 and TRBJ2-1, with 12 bases matching TRBD2. The CDR3 extends over 17 amino acids. Germline trimming cut 3 bases from V and 6 bases from J; bases unmatched to any gene: 9. Germline V CDR1 and CDR2: MDHEN, SYDVKM. The CDR3 reads CASSFSSGRALVNEQFF. CDR3 nucleotides: TGTGCCAGCAGTTTTTCTAGCGGGAGGGCCTTAGTCAATGAGCAGTTCTTC.

In this sample, this clonotype turned up many times. The CDR3 sequence: CASGGQGGNQPQHF. Here the CDR3 DNA reads TGTGCCAGCGGGGGACAGGGGGGCAATCAGCCCCAGCATTTT. This chain links TRBV28 with TRBJ1-5; 11 nucleotides agree with TRBD1. The V segment lost 8 bases and the J segment 2 bases; nucleotides outside the gene matches: 2. The CDR3 is made up of 14 amino acids. Germline-derived CDR1 and CDR2 are MDHEN and SYDVKM.

This clonotype was recorded many times. V usage is TRBV5-1 and J usage is TRBJ1-6, with D unclear. CDR1 SGHRS and CDR2 YFSETQ come from the germline V gene. V was trimmed by 2 bases and J by 0 bases, leaving 9 bases between them. This CDR3 has 16 residues. The CDR3 sequence is CASSFGTSSYNSPLHF. The CDR3 nucleotides read TGCGCCAGCAGCTTCGGAACGAGCTCCTATAATTCACCCCTCCACTTT.

On this clonotype: Possible read error: a much larger clone is one base away. J is TRBJ1-1 and V is TRBV4-1; TRBD1 matches 7 bases. After removal of 0 bases from V and 7 bases from J, the junction contained 11 bases not matched to a gene. Per the germline V gene, CDR1 is MGHRA and CDR2 is YSYEKL. The CDR3 is 16 residues long. DNA of the CDR3: TGCGCCAGCAGCCAAGATAGGGGGGACAGAACCAATGAAGCTTTCTTT. Translation gives CASSQDRGDRTNEAFF.

This clonotype was seen a few times. The CDR3 nucleotides are TGTGCCAGCAGCCAAGATACGGCTAGCGGGAGGTGCTACGAGCAGTACTTC. The encoded protein is CASSQDTASGRCYEQYF. The genes are TRBV4-2 and TRBJ2-7; 11 bases are shared with TRBD2. Germline CDR1 LGHNA, CDR2 YNFKEQ. This CDR3 is built from 17 residues. Trimming at V came to 0 bases and at J to 3 bases, leaving 7 bases not matched to a gene.

In its sample, this clonotype was seen a few times. The chain employs TRBV5-6 and TRBJ2-7, with 8 bases fitting TRBD2. V dropped 0 bases and J dropped 3; count of bases not matched to a gene: 8. The CDR3 extends over 16 amino acids. The V gene's germline CDR1 is SGHDT and CDR2 YYEEEE. CDR3: CASSLGTLREVYEQYF. The CDR3 bases are TGTGCCAGCAGCTTGGGGACTCTGCGGGAGGTCTACGAGCAGTACTTC.

This clonotype was observed a few times. V usage is TRBV7-9 and J usage is TRBJ2-2; TRBD2 is a possible D gene (6 bases). Germline V lookup: CDR1 SEHNR, CDR2 FQNEAQ (reference sequence). CDR3 length: 14 residues. V shed 6 bases and J shed 4 bases, with 12 bases lying between them. The CDR3 reads CASRGRSGTGELFF. In DNA, the CDR3 is TGTGCCAGCAGAGGGAGGTCGGGCACCGGGGAGCTGTTTTTT.

This clonotype has at least ten counts. This chain joins TRBV19 and TRBJ2-7; 9 nucleotides match TRBD1. Germline CDR1 LNHDA, CDR2 SQIVND (reference sequence). V trimming: 5 bases; J trimming: 3 bases; junction bases outside the gene matches: 5. This CDR3 is 14 amino acids long. CDR3 sequence reads: CASSSKDRGYEQYF. CDR3 in DNA: TGTGCCAGTAGTTCCAAGGACAGGGGCTACGAGCAGTACTTC.

This clonotype was picked up many times. The chain recombines TRBV11-2 with TRBJ2-5, with TRBD2 matching 13 bases. Trimming removed 6 bases from V and 3 bases from J; junction bases left unmatched: 4. The CDR3 spans 15 residues. Looked up from germline, CDR1 is SGHAT and CDR2 is FQNNGV. CDR3 nucleotide sequence: TGTGCCAGCAGGCGACTAGCGGGAGGTAAAGAGACCCAGTACTTC. It specifies CASRRLAGGKETQYF.

This clonotype occurred many times. This rearrangement joins TRBV5-1 to TRBJ2-4; 7 positions match TRBD2. The CDR3 has 15 residues. J lost 5 bases, V lost 2 bases, and 7 bases had no gene match. In germline, CDR1 is SGHRS, CDR2 YFSETQ. The CDR3 DNA reads as TGCGCCAGCAGCTTCATAGCGGGTAGCCAAAACATTCAGTACTTC. Translation: CASSFIAGSQNIQYF.

This clonotype has ten or more counts. CDR3 residues: CASSLRLFMGSTTEAFF. CDR3 coding DNA: TGTGCCAGCAGTTTAAGGTTGTTTATGGGCAGCACTACTGAAGCTTTCTTT. V usage is TRBV28 and J usage is TRBJ1-1; no reliable D call. Germline CDR1 and CDR2: MDHEN and SYDVKM. The CDR3 is 17 residues long. The germline V and J ends were trimmed by 2 bases and 5 bases, with 21 bases remaining between them. Based on the CDR3 plus reference TRBV28 and TRBJ1-1, the full variable domain is DVKVTQSSRYLVKRTGEKVFLECVQDMDHENMFWYRQDPGLGLRLIYFSYDVKMKEKGDIPEGYSVSREKKERFSLILESASTNQTSMYLCASSLRLFMGSTTEAFFGQGTRLTVV.

There are many counts of this clonotype. CDR3 coding DNA: TGTGCCAGCAGCTTACAGGGTTGGTGGACTGAAGCTTTCTTT. Its translation: CASSLQGWWTEAFF. The chain employs TRBV13 and TRBJ1-1; D may be TRBD1 (5 bases). V was cut by 2 bases and J by 5 bases, with 12 bases left in between. The CDR3 spans 14 residues. Germline CDR1 reads PRHDT; CDR2 reads FYEKMQ (reference sequence).